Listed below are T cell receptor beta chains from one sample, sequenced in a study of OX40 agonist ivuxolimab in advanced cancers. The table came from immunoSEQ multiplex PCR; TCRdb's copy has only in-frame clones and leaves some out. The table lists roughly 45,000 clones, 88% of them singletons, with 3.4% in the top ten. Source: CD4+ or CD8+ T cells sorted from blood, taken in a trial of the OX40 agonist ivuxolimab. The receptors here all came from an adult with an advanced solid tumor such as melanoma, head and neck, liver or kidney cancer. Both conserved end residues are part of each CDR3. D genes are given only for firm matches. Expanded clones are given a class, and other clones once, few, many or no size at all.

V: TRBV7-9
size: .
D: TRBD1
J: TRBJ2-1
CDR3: CASRDRGRNEQFF
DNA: TGTGCCAGCAGAGACAGGGGTAGGAATGAGCAGTTCTTC

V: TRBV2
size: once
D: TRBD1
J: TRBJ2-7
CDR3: CASGDRGEGQYF
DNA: TGTGCCAGCGGGGACAGGGGCGAGGGGCAGTACTTC

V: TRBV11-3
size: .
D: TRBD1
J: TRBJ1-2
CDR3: CASSLGQGTGGRYGYTF
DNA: TGTGCCAGCAGCTTAGGCCAAGGGACAGGGGGCCGGTATGGCTACACCTTC

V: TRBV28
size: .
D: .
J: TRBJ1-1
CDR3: CASTVGNTEAFF
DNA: TGTGCCAGCACAGTGGGGAACACTGAAGCTTTCTTT

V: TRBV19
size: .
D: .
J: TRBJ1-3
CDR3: CASSIGGGWGFSGNTIYF
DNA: TGTGCCAGTAGTATCGGTGGAGGATGGGGTTTCTCTGGAAACACCATATATTTT

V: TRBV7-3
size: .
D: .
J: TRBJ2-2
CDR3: CASSPTNRGARNTGELFF
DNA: TGTGCCAGCAGCCCCACCAACCGGGGGGCTAGGAACACCGGGGAGCTGTTTTTT

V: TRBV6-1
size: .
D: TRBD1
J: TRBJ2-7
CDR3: CASSGDRGSEQYF
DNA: TGTGCCAGCAGTGGGGACAGGGGAAGCGAGCAGTACTTC

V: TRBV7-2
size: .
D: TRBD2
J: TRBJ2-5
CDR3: CASSLSASGNQETQYF
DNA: TGTGCCAGCAGCTTATCGGCTAGCGGGAACCAAGAGACCCAGTACTTC

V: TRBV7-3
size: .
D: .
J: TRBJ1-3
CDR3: CASSPPEGYSGNTIYF
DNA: TGTGCCAGCAGCCCCCCAGAGGGCTACTCTGGAAACACCATATATTTT

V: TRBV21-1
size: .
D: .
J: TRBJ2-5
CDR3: CASSHGTRSVGETQYF
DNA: TGTGCCAGCAGCCACGGGACGCGAAGTGTAGGAGAGACCCAGTACTTC

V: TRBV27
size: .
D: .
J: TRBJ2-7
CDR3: CASSLWAGMSYEQYF
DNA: TGTGCCAGCAGTTTATGGGCAGGGATGTCCTACGAGCAGTACTTC

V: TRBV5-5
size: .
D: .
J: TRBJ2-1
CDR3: CASSRLIDEQFF
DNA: TGTGCCAGCAGCCGATTGATTGATGAGCAGTTCTTC

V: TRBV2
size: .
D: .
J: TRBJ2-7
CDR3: CASSEGDRTYEQYF
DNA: TGTGCCAGCAGTGAGGGCGACAGGACCTACGAGCAGTACTTC

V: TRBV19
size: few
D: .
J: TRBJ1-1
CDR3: CASSMSLGGSYTEAFF
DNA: TGTGCCAGTAGTATGAGTTTGGGGGGGTCATACACTGAAGCTTTCTTT

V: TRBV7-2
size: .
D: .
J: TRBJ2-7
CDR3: CASSLRLQGPYEQYF
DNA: TGTGCCAGCAGCTTAAGGTTGCAGGGACCCTACGAGCAGTACTTC

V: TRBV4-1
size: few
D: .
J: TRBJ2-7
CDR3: CASSQETDRYSYEQYF
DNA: TGCGCCAGCAGCCAGGAAACTGACAGGTATTCCTACGAGCAGTACTTC

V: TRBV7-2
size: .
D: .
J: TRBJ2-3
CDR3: CASSLNRPGGTDTQYF
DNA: TGTGCCAGCAGCTTAAACAGGCCCGGAGGCACAGATACGCAGTATTTT

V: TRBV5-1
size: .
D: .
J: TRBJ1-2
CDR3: CASSLMGYGYTF
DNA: TGCGCCAGCAGCTTGATGGGTTATGGCTACACCTTC

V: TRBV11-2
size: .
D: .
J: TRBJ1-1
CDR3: CASSLGTGTGVTEAFF
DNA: TGTGCCAGCAGCCTAGGAACAGGGACGGGGGTCACTGAAGCTTTCTTT

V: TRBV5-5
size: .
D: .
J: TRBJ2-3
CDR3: CASSSQGALSTDTQYF
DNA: TGTGCCAGCAGCTCCCAAGGGGCTTTAAGCACAGATACGCAGTATTTT

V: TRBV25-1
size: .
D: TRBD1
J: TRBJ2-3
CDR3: CASSPPTGGVSSTDTQYF
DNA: TGTGCCAGCAGTCCCCCGACAGGGGGTGTTTCTAGCACAGATACGCAGTATTTT

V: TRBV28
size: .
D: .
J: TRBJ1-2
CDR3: CASSWGSYGYTF
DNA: TGTGCCAGCAGTTGGGGTAGCTATGGCTACACCTTC

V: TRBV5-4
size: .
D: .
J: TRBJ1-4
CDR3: CASSRQAEGDEKLFF
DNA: TGTGCCAGCAGCCGCCAGGCCGAGGGGGATGAAAAACTGTTTTTT

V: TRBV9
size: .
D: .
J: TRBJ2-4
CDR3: CASGGDGQAKNIQYF
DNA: TGTGCCAGCGGAGGGGACGGTCAAGCCAAAAACATTCAGTACTTC

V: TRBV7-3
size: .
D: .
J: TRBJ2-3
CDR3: CASSPDRRDTQYF
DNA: TGTGCCAGCAGCCCGGACCGAAGAGATACGCAGTATTTT

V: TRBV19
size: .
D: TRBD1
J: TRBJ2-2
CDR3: CASSPRTGGVGELFF
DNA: TGTGCCAGTAGTCCCCGGACAGGGGGGGTCGGGGAGCTGTTTTTT

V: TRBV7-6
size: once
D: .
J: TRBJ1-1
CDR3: CASSLDSGNTEAFF
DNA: TGTGCCAGCAGCTTAGATTCAGGGAACACTGAAGCTTTCTTT

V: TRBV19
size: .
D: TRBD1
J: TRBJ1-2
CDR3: CASSKGTGGGLSDGYTF
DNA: TGTGCCAGTAGTAAGGGGACAGGGGGCGGTTTGTCAGACGGCTACACCTTC

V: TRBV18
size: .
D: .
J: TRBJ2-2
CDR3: CASSPAGRAGELFF
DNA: TGTGCCAGCTCACCAGCGGGGCGGGCCGGGGAGCTGTTTTTT